One sample yielded the 3 T cell receptor beta chains listed below, sequenced in a study of cytomegalovirus exposure and HLA in healthy donors. Both 60 Vbeta primers and 13 Jbeta primers went into the PCR. Assay used: immunoSEQ multiplex PCR; TCRdb lists only in-frame clones, some missing. Of 150,000 to 200,000 clones listed, over 65% are singletons. Input material: PBMCs. Source of these receptors: a man aged 40-55 years in good health and CMV-seropositive.

CDR3 sequence reads: CASSFQGTLQETQYF. DNA of the CDR3: TGCGCCAGCAGCTTCCAAGGGACACTCCAAGAGACCCAGTACTTC. V gene TRBV5-1 combines with J gene TRBJ2-5; TRBD1 is a possible D gene (6 bases). The CDR3 is 15 amino acids. Trimming took off 2 bases at V and 1 base at J, with 12 bases between the two ends. CDR1 and CDR2 from the germline V gene are SGHRS and YFSETQ.

Here the CDR3 DNA reads TGTGCCAGCAGCTTGGGGCAGGGCAATGAGCAGTTCTTC. Residues: CASSLGQGNEQFF. The chain has TRBV5-8 and TRBJ2-1; tentative D call: TRBD1 (5 bases). V was cut by 0 bases and J by 6 bases, with 7 bases left in between. This CDR3 has 13 residues. Germline lookup yields CDR1 SGHTS and CDR2 YDEGEE.

In this sample, this clone turned up a few times. This chain uses TRBV18 with TRBJ1-5; TRBD1 matches 7 bases. The CDR3 covers 16 residues. Germline trimming cut 6 bases from V and 3 bases from J; bases unmatched to any gene: 11. Germline V gene sequence: CDR1 KGHSH, CDR2 LQKENI. In DNA form, the CDR3 reads TGTGCCAGCTCCCTAGGACAGGCTGGGAACAATCAGCCCCAGCATTTT. Translating gives CASSLGQAGNNQPQHF. The full variable domain, rest sourced from reference TRBV18 and TRBJ1-5, is NAGVMQNPRHLVRRRGQEARLRCSPMKGHSHVYWYRQLPEEGLKFMVYLQKENIIDESGMPKERFSAEFPKEGPSILRIQQVVRGDSAAYFCASSLGQAGNNQPQHFGDGTRLSIL.